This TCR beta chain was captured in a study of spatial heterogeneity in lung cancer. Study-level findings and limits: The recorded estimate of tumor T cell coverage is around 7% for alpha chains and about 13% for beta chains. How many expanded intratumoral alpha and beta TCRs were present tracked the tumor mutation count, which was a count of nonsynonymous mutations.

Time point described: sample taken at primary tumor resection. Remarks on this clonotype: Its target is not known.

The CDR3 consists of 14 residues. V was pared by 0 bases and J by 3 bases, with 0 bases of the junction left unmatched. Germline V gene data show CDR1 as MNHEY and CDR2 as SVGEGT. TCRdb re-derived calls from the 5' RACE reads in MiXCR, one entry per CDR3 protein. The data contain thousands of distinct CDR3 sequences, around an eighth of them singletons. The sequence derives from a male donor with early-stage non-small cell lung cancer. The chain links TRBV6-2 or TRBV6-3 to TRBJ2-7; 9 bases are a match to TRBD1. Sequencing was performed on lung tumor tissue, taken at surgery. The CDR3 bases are TGTGCCAGCAGTTACTCGACAGGGGGCTACGAGCAGTACTTC. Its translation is CASSYSTGGYEQYF.